Listed here are 10 T cell receptor beta chains from one sample, sequenced in a study of blood T cells in healthy people across ages (dated by TCRdb to the mid-2010s). The protocol used for the library was 5' RACE. The reads were generated on an Illumina HiSeq 2500. A second PCR of 7 to 11 cycles was performed with a sample-barcoded 5' primer and a J-beta primer mix. Using fastp at Q25 and MiXCR, TCRdb reprocessed the public reads and kept productive beta chains. Each entry is one CDR3 protein sequence, shown with its most common DNA and genes. Within this sample are about 930,000 distinct CDR3 sequences, with just under 30% of them counted one time only. Roughly 10% of the sample is taken by the ten largest. The same data also contributed to another study, on T cells of mothers and their children.

The sequenced sample was blood. The receptors stem from a woman in her forties in good health.

This clonotype was observed at least ten times. This chain joins TRBV27 and TRBJ2-7; TRBD1 matches at 8 bases. The junction had 20 bases not matched to a gene; V was cut back by 9 bases and J by 7 bases. CDR1 is MNHEY, CDR2 SMNVEV, per germline (reference sequence). The length of the CDR3 is 16 residues. CDR3 loop: CASRKIKGRGLDEQYF. CDR3 nucleotide sequence: TGTGCCAGTAGAAAAATAAAGGGCAGGGGGCTAGATGAGCAGTACTTC.

This clonotype was seen more than once but under ten times. The chain employs TRBV30 and TRBJ2-7; possibly TRBD2 for D (6 bases). This CDR3 comprises 13 residues. Germline CDR1 and CDR2: GTSNPN and SVGIG (reference sequence). V lost 4 bases to trimming and J lost 2 bases, with 12 bases between them. DNA for the CDR3: TGTGCCTGGATCGGTCGGGAGCCCTACGAGCAGTACTTC. The encoded protein is CAWIGREPYEQYF.

This clonotype occurred a few times. This chain links TRBV19 with TRBJ2-5; a weak D match, TRBD1 (5 bases). CDR3 length: 17 residues. From germline, CDR1 is LNHDA and CDR2 SQIVND (reference sequence). V lost 5 bases and J lost 4, with 23 bases in between. The CDR3 spells CASSPQSAARQGETQYF. CDR3 DNA sequence: TGTGCCAGTAGTCCCCAAAGCGCGGCCCGGCAGGGAGAGACCCAGTACTTC.

The chain couples TRBV29-1 to TRBJ1-1; the D is unclear. Germline values: CDR1 SQVTM, CDR2 ANQGSEA. The CDR3 spans 14 residues. The V gene lost 4 bases and the J gene lost 1 base, with 13 bases spanning the gap. The CDR3 bases are TGCAGCGTTGTAGGGATCAGGCAGAACACTGAAGCTTTCTTT. Translation: CSVVGIRQNTEAFF.

This sequence joins TRBV7-8 and TRBJ1-1, with a weak D call TRBD1 (6 bases). Germline assignment: CDR1 SGHVS and CDR2 FQNEAQ. The CDR3 length is 15 residues. Trimming cost V 5 bases and J 11 bases, with 24 bases left between them. The chain's CDR3 is CASSPSGGAGAWAFF. CDR3 nucleotides: TGTGCCAGCAGCCCATCCGGCGGGGCGGGGGCGTGGGCTTTCTTT.

This clonotype has a handful of counts. The chain uses TRBV12-3 or TRBV12-4 and TRBJ1-2, with 7 bases lining up with TRBD1. The CDR3 covers 15 residues. V was clipped by 3 bases and J by 1 base; unmatched bases: 5. CDR3 in amino acids: CASSFDRAYNYGYTF. CDR3 DNA: TGTGCCAGCAGTTTCGACAGGGCTTATAACTATGGCTACACCTTC.

Regarding this clonotype: A much larger clone lies one base from this, so it may be a read error. This sequence joins TRBV9 and TRBJ1-1, with D possibly matching TRBD1 (5 bases). Germline V gene lookup returns CDR1 SGDLS and CDR2 YYNGEE. The CDR3 spans 14 residues. With 0 bases removed from V and 3 bases from J, the gap between germline ends came to 9 bases. The CDR3 DNA reads TGTGCCAGCAGCGTAGGGGGCATGGACACTGAAGCTTTCTTT. Translated, it gives CASSVGGMDTEAFF.

About this clonotype itself: The junction does not match germline at one end; this may be a read error. This chain uses TRBV5-1 with TRBJ2-1, with a tentative D call TRBD1 (6 bases). Germline V gives CDR1 SGHRS, CDR2 YFSETQ. CDR3 length: 15 amino acids. In DNA, the CDR3 is TGCGCCAGCAGCCCCTTGACAGGAGCCTACAATGAGCGGTTCTTC. Translation: CASSPLTGAYNERFF.

This clonotype was counted many times. The chain uses TRBV20-1 and TRBJ1-2, with D maybe TRBD1 (5 bases). CDR1 is DFQATT, CDR2 SNEGSKA, per germline (reference sequence). The V end lost 8 bases, the J end lost 0 bases, and 19 bases lay between the germline ends. CDR3 length: 15 residues. CDR3 in DNA: TGCAGTTCATTCATCAGCGAGGGGTCTAACTATGGCTACACCTTC. Its protein is CSSFISEGSNYGYTF.

This clonotype was seen ten or more times. V gene TRBV12-3 or TRBV12-4 combines with J gene TRBJ2-1; unclear D gene. This CDR3 is 14 amino acids long. Deletions cut 7 bases from V and 2 bases from J, with 12 bases between. CDR3 sequence: CASTQGSTYNEQFF. CDR3 sequence (DNA): TGTGCCAGCACCCAAGGTAGTACCTACAATGAGCAGTTCTTC.